This is a list of T cell receptor beta chains from one sample in a study of cytomegalovirus exposure and HLA in healthy donors. Assay used: immunoSEQ multiplex PCR; TCRdb lists only in-frame clones, some missing. The table lists over 100,000 clones, more than 75% of them singletons, with approximately 5% in the top ten. The specimen sequenced was PBMCs. The receptors were gathered from a woman aged 18-35 years in good health and CMV-seropositive. Each CDR3 is given with its conserved first and last residue. The D gene is left open where the match is weak. Expanded clones get a size class; other rows say once, few or many, or leave the size out.

NA	TRBV7-9	TRBD1	TRBJ1-4	CASSFQGGNEKLFF	TGTGCCAGCAGCTTTCAGGGGGGAAATGAAAAACTGTTTTTT
NA	TRBV14	NA	TRBJ1-5	CASSQGGDRLDQPQHF	TGTGCCAGCAGCCAAGGGGGTGACAGGTTGGATCAGCCCCAGCATTTT
NA	TRBV2	NA	TRBJ2-3	CASRYRVADTQYF	TGTGCCAGCAGGTACAGGGTCGCAGATACGCAGTATTTT
NA	TRBV27	NA	TRBJ1-2	CASRSRDYYGYTF	TGTGCCAGCAGATCAAGGGACTACTATGGCTACACCTTC
NA	TRBV19	NA	TRBJ2-6	CASSIDLWSGANVLTF	TGTGCCAGTAGTATAGATCTATGGTCTGGGGCCAACGTCCTGACTTTC
NA	TRBV5-1	NA	TRBJ2-7	CASSLGTGTYEQYF	TGCGCCAGCAGCTTGGGGACCGGGACCTACGAGCAGTACTTC
NA	TRBV10-1	NA	TRBJ2-3	CASSESVGVYTDTQYF	TGCGCCAGCAGTGAGTCCGTGGGAGTCTACACAGATACGCAGTATTTT
NA	TRBV2	TRBD1	TRBJ1-5	CASATGMDQPQHF	TGTGCCAGTGCGACAGGGATGGATCAGCCCCAGCATTTT
NA	TRBV7-3	NA	TRBJ1-1	CASTLGGGNTEAFF	TGTGCCAGCACTCTAGGGGGGGGTAACACTGAAGCTTTCTTT
NA	TRBV27	NA	TRBJ2-5	CASSSRAGDRETQYF	TGTGCCAGCAGTTCGAGGGCAGGGGACCGGGAGACCCAGTACTTC
NA	TRBV27	NA	TRBJ2-1	CASRPRLRNEQFF	TGTGCCAGCAGACCGAGACTACGCAATGAGCAGTTCTTC
NA	TRBV10-3	TRBD1	TRBJ2-1	CAISENPGQYNEQFF	TGTGCCATCAGTGAGAACCCGGGACAGTACAATGAGCAGTTCTTC
NA	TRBV27	TRBD1	TRBJ1-1	CASSLTGVMNTEAFF	TGTGCCAGCAGTTTGACAGGGGTTATGAACACTGAAGCTTTCTTT
once	TRBV6-6	TRBD1	TRBJ2-7	CASSYRTGGSYEQYF	TGTGCCAGCAGTTATCGGACAGGGGGCTCCTACGAGCAGTACTTC
NA	TRBV27	TRBD2	TRBJ2-1	CASSVWGLAGVDEQFF	TGTGCCAGCAGTGTTTGGGGACTAGCGGGAGTGGATGAGCAGTTCTTC
NA	TRBV11-1	TRBD2	TRBJ2-7	CASSLSGTSGSYEQYF	TGTGCCAGCAGCTTATCGGGGACTAGCGGGAGTTACGAGCAGTACTTC
NA	TRBV5-1	NA	TRBJ1-2	CASSLRGGPNYGYTF	TGCGCCAGCAGCTTGAGGGGTGGACCTAACTATGGCTACACCTTC
NA	TRBV11-2	TRBD1	TRBJ2-7	CASSGRDRKTNEQYF	TGTGCCAGCAGCGGACGGGACAGAAAGACGAATGAGCAGTACTTC
NA	TRBV6-1	TRBD1	TRBJ2-7	CASSGQGYEQYF	TGTGCCAGCAGTGGACAGGGCTACGAGCAGTACTTC
NA	TRBV5-4	NA	TRBJ2-6	CASSFSGAGANVLTF	TGTGCCAGCAGCTTTTCAGGGGCCGGGGCCAACGTCCTGACTTTC
few	TRBV5-1	NA	TRBJ2-7	CASSSGLNLPYEQYF	TGCGCCAGCAGCTCGGGACTTAACCTCCCCTACGAGCAGTACTTC
NA	TRBV12-2	NA	TRBJ2-7	CASRRGQSF	TGTGCAAGTCGCAGAGGCCAGTCATTC
NA	TRBV6-1	TRBD2	TRBJ2-1	CASRATGTSYGEQFF	TGTGCCAGCAGAGCTACCGGGACTAGCTACGGTGAGCAGTTCTTC
NA	TRBV10-3	TRBD1	TRBJ2-7	CAITSPGTGGYEQYF	TGTGCCATCACCTCCCCCGGGACAGGGGGCTACGAGCAGTACTTC
NA	TRBV2	NA	TRBJ2-7	CASSVDRLVSYEQYF	TGTGCCAGCAGTGTCGACAGACTCGTCTCCTACGAGCAGTACTTC
NA	TRBV11-3	NA	TRBJ1-1	CASSLGGIGSKAFF	TGTGCCAGCAGCTTAGGAGGGATCGGCTCTAAAGCTTTCTTT
NA	TRBV18	NA	TRBJ2-7	CASSPTGINYEQYF	TGTGCCAGCTCACCGACCGGGATCAACTACGAGCAGTACTTC
NA	TRBV7-2	NA	TRBJ2-3	CASSARYTDTQYF	TGTGCCAGCAGCGCCCGGTACACAGATACGCAGTATTTT
NA	TRBV9	NA	TRBJ2-5	CASSVVEGGAQYF	TGTGCCAGCAGCGTAGTCGAAGGAGGGGCCCAGTACTTC
NA	TRBV4-2	NA	TRBJ1-2	CASSQGLEQVRTF	TGTGCCAGCAGCCAAGGCTTGGAACAGGTCCGCACCTTC
NA	TRBV5-1	NA	TRBJ2-2	CASMAGLGVTGELFF	TGCGCCAGCATGGCTGGACTCGGGGTGACCGGGGAGCTGTTTTTT
NA	TRBV29-1	NA	TRBJ2-7	CSVELASGYEQYF	TGCAGCGTTGAACTGGCATCGGGATACGAGCAGTACTTC
NA	TRBV5-4	TRBD2	TRBJ2-7	CASSHSGIGSYEQYF	TGTGCCAGCAGCCATAGCGGGATTGGGTCCTACGAGCAGTACTTC
few	TRBV7-9	NA	TRBJ1-4	CASSSYPATNEKLFF	TGTGCCAGCAGCTCTTACCCAGCAACTAATGAAAAACTGTTTTTT
once	TRBV5-1	TRBD1	TRBJ1-6	CASSLAGGSNSPLHF	TGCGCCAGCAGCTTGGCAGGGGGTAGTAATTCACCCCTCCACTTT
few	TRBV4-2	TRBD1	TRBJ1-5	CASSQGWTGSNQPQHF	TGTGCCAGCAGCCAAGGGTGGACAGGTAGCAATCAGCCCCAGCATTTT
NA	TRBV10-1	TRBD2	TRBJ2-5	CASSGTSGSGTETQYF	TGCGCCAGCAGTGGGACTAGCGGGAGCGGAACGGAGACCCAGTACTTC
NA	TRBV6-1	TRBD1	TRBJ1-2	CASRKGTGDGYTF	TGTGCCAGCAGGAAGGGGACAGGGGATGGCTACACCTTC
NA	TRBV30	TRBD1	TRBJ1-4	CACNTGGREKLFF	TGCGCCTGCAACACAGGGGGCCGGGAAAAACTGTTTTTT
once	TRBV10-3	NA	TRBJ2-2	CAISAANTGELFF	TGTGCCATCAGTGCCGCGAACACCGGGGAGCTGTTTTTT
NA	TRBV28	NA	TRBJ1-2	CASSITTPTGSYGYTF	TGTGCCAGCAGTATAACAACGCCTACAGGATCCTATGGCTACACCTTC
NA	TRBV6-5	NA	TRBJ1-1	CASSYTKFTEAFF	TGTGCCAGCAGTTACACAAAGTTCACTGAAGCTTTCTTT
NA	TRBV7-2	NA	TRBJ2-1	CASSLARVINEQFF	TGTGCCAGCAGCTTAGCGCGGGTAATCAATGAGCAGTTCTTC
once	TRBV7-2	TRBD2	TRBJ2-7	CASSLLAGAYEQYF	TGTGCCAGCAGCTTACTAGCGGGAGCCTACGAGCAGTACTTC
NA	TRBV5-6	TRBD2	TRBJ2-7	CASSLRLAGVYEQYF	TGTGCCAGCAGCTTGCGTCTAGCGGGAGTCTACGAGCAGTACTTC
NA	TRBV30	NA	TRBJ2-1	CAWEVGSSYNEQFF	TGTGCCTGGGAGGTCGGGAGCTCCTACAATGAGCAGTTCTTC
few	TRBV10-3	TRBD1	TRBJ2-3	CAISPLTGGTDTQYF	TGTGCCATCAGCCCCCTGACAGGGGGCACAGATACGCAGTATTTT
NA	TRBV30	NA	TRBJ1-1	CAWRSGNTEAFF	TGTGCCTGGAGGTCAGGGAACACTGAAGCTTTCTTT
few	TRBV7-9	NA	TRBJ2-7	CASSSASRSYEQYF	TGTGCCAGCAGCTCGGCTAGCAGGTCCTACGAGCAGTACTTC
NA	TRBV30	NA	TRBJ2-5	CAWGNWDFQETQYF	TGTGCCTGGGGGAACTGGGACTTCCAAGAGACCCAGTACTTC
NA	TRBV7-3	TRBD2	TRBJ2-3	CASSSLAGLPDTQYF	TGTGCCAGCAGCTCCTTAGCGGGCCTGCCAGATACGCAGTATTTT
NA	TRBV18	NA	TRBJ2-5	CASSPRSQETQYF	TGTGCCAGCTCACCACGTAGCCAAGAGACCCAGTACTTC